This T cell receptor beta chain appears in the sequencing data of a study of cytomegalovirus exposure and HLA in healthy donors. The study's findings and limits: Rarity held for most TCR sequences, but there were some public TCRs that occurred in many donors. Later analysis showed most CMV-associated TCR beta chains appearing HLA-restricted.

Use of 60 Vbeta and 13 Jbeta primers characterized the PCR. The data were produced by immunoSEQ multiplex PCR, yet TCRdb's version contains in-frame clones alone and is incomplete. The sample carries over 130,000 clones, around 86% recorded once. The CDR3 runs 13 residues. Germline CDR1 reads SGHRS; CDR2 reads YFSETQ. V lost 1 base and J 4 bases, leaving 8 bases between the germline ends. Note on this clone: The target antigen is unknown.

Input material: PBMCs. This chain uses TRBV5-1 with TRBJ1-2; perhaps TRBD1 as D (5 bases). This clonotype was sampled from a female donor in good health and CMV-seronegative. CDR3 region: CASSLKQAYGYTF. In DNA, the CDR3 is TGCGCCAGCAGCTTGAAACAGGCCTATGGCTACACCTTC.